This T cell receptor (beta chain) was sequenced for a study of cytomegalovirus exposure and HLA in healthy donors. Broader study findings: Later analysis associated a missense DCLRE1C variant with TCR beta V- and J-gene trimming. The majority of CMV-associated TCR beta chains were reported as apparently HLA-restricted in a later analysis. DRB1 showed the most TCR associations and HLA-C the fewest in a later analysis, as rates varied by HLA locus.

PCR amplification relied on 60 Vbeta primers (plus 13 Jbeta primers). Repertoires were generated with immunoSEQ multiplex PCR, while TCRdb's copy carries only in-frame clones and drops some. The sample contains over 150,000 clones, about 81% of which appear only once. Note on this clone: Its antigen is unknown.

This receptor was identified in a woman between 50 and 59 years old in good health and CMV-seropositive. Sample: PBMCs.

The CDR3 nucleotides are TGTGCCTGGAGTCCACAGTTGGGCTACGAGCAGTACTTC. It specifies CAWSPQLGYEQYF. J is TRBJ2-5 and V is TRBV30; unclear D gene. The DNA end favors TRBJ2-7, so the J call may be wrong. The CDR3 loop spans 13 amino acids. Germline CDR1 and CDR2: GTSNPN and SVGIG (reference sequence).